The 24 T cell receptor beta chains in this list originate from one sample, sequenced in a study of multiple sclerosis patients with progressive multifocal leukoencephalopathy. Time point specified: time of PML onset. Profiling relied on immunoSEQ multiplex PCR, and the TCRdb table lists in-frame clones only, not all of them. The table shows roughly 32,000 clones, with roughly 90% occurring only once. This specimen was PBMCs, taken from a patient treated with natalizumab. The receptor set was obtained from a woman in her thirties or forties with progressive multifocal leukoencephalopathy.

On this clone: The junction shows a germline mismatch at one end, possibly a read error. This chain links TRBV18 with TRBJ2-3, with 12 nucleotides matching TRBD1. This CDR3 region has 12 residues. Germline V gene sequence: CDR1 KGHSH, CDR2 LQKENI. CDR3 in amino acids: CASSPGQGAGNF. The CDR3 DNA reads as TGTGCCAGCTCACCGGGACAGGGGGCTGGGAATTTT.

In DNA, the CDR3 is TGTGCCAGCAGCTTATATGGGCTGCAGCCCCTCCACTTT. It encodes CASSLYGLQPLHF. The chain joins TRBV11-2 to TRBJ1-6, with D unresolved. Germline V CDR1 and CDR2: SGHAT, FQNNGV. There are 13 residues in the CDR3. Between the trimmed V and J ends, which lost 2 bases and 13 bases, there was a span of 12 bases. Full variable domain (outside the CDR3, taken from reference TRBV11-2 and TRBJ1-6): EAGVAQSPRYKIIEKRQSVAFWCNPISGHATLYWYQQILGQGPKLLIQFQNNGVVDDSQLPKDRFSAERLKGVDSTLKIQPAKLEDSAVYLCASSLYGLQPLHFGNGTRLTVT.

The chain employs TRBV30 and TRBJ2-5; D perhaps matches TRBD2 (5 bases). Germline assignment: CDR1 GTSNPN and CDR2 SVGIG (reference sequence). The CDR3 has 14 residues. V shed 3 bases and J shed 3 bases, with 14 bases lying between them. The CDR3 coding sequence is TGTGCCTGGAGCCCCATTACTAGTAAAGAGACCCAGTACTTC. This codes for CAWSPITSKETQYF.

Note on this clone: A read error may account for a junction end that differs from germline. This rearrangement joins TRBV7-2 to TRBJ1-2; D remains unclear. CDR1 and CDR2 from the germline V gene are SGHTA and FQGNSA. The CDR3 loop spans 16 amino acids. In nucleotides, the CDR3 is TGTGCCAGCAGCCTAGCTTTTAGGCAAGCTAACTATGGCTACACCTTC. This gives the protein CASSLAFRQANYGYTF.

The chain is built from TRBV13 and TRBJ1-1, with D possibly being TRBD1 (6 bases). V dropped 5 bases and J dropped 4 bases, with 17 bases sitting between them. Per the germline V gene, CDR1 is PRHDT and CDR2 is FYEKMQ (reference sequence). The length of the CDR3 is 15 residues. In nucleotides, the CDR3 is TGTGCCAGCAGCCCTCTGGGGAGGGGGAGCACTGAAGCTTTCTTT. Its protein is CASSPLGRGSTEAFF.

The chain has TRBV30 and TRBJ2-2; TRBD2 is a possible D gene (6 bases). This CDR3 has 15 amino acids. Germline loops: CDR1 GTSNPN, CDR2 SVGIG (reference sequence). V was trimmed by 2 bases and J by 4 bases, leaving 14 bases between them. The CDR3 sequence is CAWSITGLFTGELFF. CDR3 sequence (DNA): TGTGCCTGGAGTATAACGGGACTGTTCACCGGGGAGCTGTTTTTT.

The chain uses TRBV30 and TRBJ2-7, with D perhaps TRBD1 (5 bases). The CDR3 runs 12 residues. The germline CDR1 and CDR2 sequences are GTSNPN and SVGIG (reference sequence). V was cut by 5 bases and J by 0 bases, with 8 bases left in between. The CDR3 DNA sequence: TGTGCCTGGGGACATGCCTCCTACGAGCAGTACTTC. Translating gives CAWGHASYEQYF.

V is TRBV6-1 and J is TRBJ2-7, with 10 positions matching TRBD2. Per the germline V gene, CDR1 is MNHNS and CDR2 is SASEGT. The trim removed 7 bases at V and 2 bases at J, leaving 8 bases unmatched. This CDR3 spans 15 amino acids. This chain's CDR3 is CASILGTSATYEQYF. CDR3 bases: TGTGCCAGCATTCTAGGGACTAGCGCGACCTACGAGCAGTACTTC.

This chain uses TRBV9 with TRBJ2-2; D not certain. Per the germline V gene, CDR1 is SGDLS and CDR2 is YYNGEE. Trimming removed 9 bases from V and 4 bases from J, with 13 bases in between. The CDR3 is 13 amino acids. CDR3 coding DNA: TGTGCCACGCGCTCTGGCTTCACCGGGGAGCTGTTTTTT. Translating it yields CATRSGFTGELFF.

This clone counts as medium-sized. The chain recombines TRBV15 with TRBJ2-7, with D unclear. The CDR3 totals 15 residues. Germline CDR1 and CDR2: LNHNV and YYDKDF (reference sequence). Trimming removed 0 bases from V and 3 bases from J, with 12 bases in between. The DNA of the CDR3 is TGTGCCACCAGCAGAGATTATGGTAGTGACTACGAGCAGTACTTC. It yields the protein CATSRDYGSDYEQYF. The full variable domain, rest sourced from reference TRBV15 and TRBJ2-7, is DAMVIQNPRYQVTQFGKPVTLSCSQTLNHNVMYWYQQKSSQAPKLLFHYYDKDFNNEADTPDNFQSRRPNTSFCFLDIRSPGLGDTAMYLCATSRDYGSDYEQYFGPGTRLTVT.

This chain links TRBV6-1 with TRBJ1-5, with a possible D match to TRBD1 (6 bases). V was trimmed by 3 bases and J by 0 bases, leaving 18 bases between them. Germline CDR1 and CDR2: MNHNS and SASEGT. This CDR3 is 18 amino acids long. The CDR3 nucleotides read TGTGCCAGCAGTGATGGAGCCCCCGGACAGCATAGCAATCAGCCCCAGCATTTT. Protein sequence: CASSDGAPGQHSNQPQHF.

This chain joins TRBV5-1 and TRBJ2-5; 9 nucleotides match TRBD1. TRBJ2-7 explains the end of the DNA better; the J call may be wrong. The CDR3 loop spans 15 amino acids. Germline lookup yields CDR1 SGHRS and CDR2 YFSETQ. The CDR3 sequence is CASSLWGQGTYEQYF. As DNA, the CDR3 is TGCGCCAGCAGCTTGTGGGGACAGGGTACCTACGAGCAGTACTTC.

This chain joins TRBV9 and TRBJ2-5, with D perhaps TRBD1 (5 bases). The J call may be faulty, since TRBJ2-7 better matches the DNA end. CDR1 is SGDLS and CDR2 is YYNGEE in the germline V gene. The CDR3 covers 13 residues. The CDR3 region is CASSSGPSGEQYF. CDR3 coding DNA: TGTGCCAGCAGCTCAGGGCCCTCGGGCGAGCAGTACTTC.

V is TRBV5-4 and J is TRBJ2-2; 9 bases are a match to TRBD2. Unmatched junction bases numbered 5, after V lost 0 bases and J lost 5 bases. Per germline, CDR1 SGHNT and CDR2 YYREEE (reference sequence). The CDR3 has 16 amino acids. CDR3 in amino acids: CASSLGGLAGTGELFF. The DNA of the CDR3 is TGTGCCAGCAGCTTGGGAGGGCTAGCGGGGACCGGGGAGCTGTTTTTT.

V gene TRBV16 combines with J gene TRBJ2-1; 7 nucleotides align to TRBD2. V was pared by 2 bases and J by 9 bases, with 7 bases of the junction left unmatched. This CDR3 contains 14 residues. Germline values: CDR1 KGHSY, CDR2 FQNENV. The CDR3 region has the DNA TGTGCCAGCAGCCAACCCAGGAAGCGGGGTGAGCAGTTCTTC. Translated: CASSQPRKRGEQFF.

The chain uses TRBV7-8 and TRBJ2-1, with no clear D. The length of the CDR3 is 16 residues. V lost 0 bases to trimming and J lost 3 bases, with 12 bases between them. Germline lookup yields CDR1 SGHVS and CDR2 FQNEAQ. The chain's CDR3 is CASSLARQKIYNEQFF. CDR3 sequence (DNA): TGTGCCAGCAGCTTAGCGCGGCAGAAGATCTACAATGAGCAGTTCTTC.

V is TRBV18 and J is TRBJ1-2, with 9 bases lining up with TRBD1. This CDR3 is built from 15 residues. Germline CDR1 and CDR2: KGHSH and LQKENI. After removal of 6 bases from V and 3 bases from J, the junction contained 8 bases not matched to a gene. The CDR3 spells CASSRTGGADYGYTF. CDR3 bases: TGTGCCAGCTCGCGTACAGGGGGCGCTGACTATGGCTACACCTTC.

The chain uses TRBV30 and TRBJ1-5; D not certain. Germline loops: CDR1 GTSNPN, CDR2 SVGIG (reference sequence). Trimming pared 0 bases from V and 0 bases from J, leaving 6 bases between. There are 14 residues in the CDR3. The CDR3 DNA is TGTGCCTGGAGTGTCGGCAGTAGCAATCAGCCCCAGCATTTT. Translated, it gives CAWSVGSSNQPQHF. The whole variable domain, remainder taken from reference TRBV30 and TRBJ1-5, is SQTIHQWPATLVQPVGSPLSLECTVEGTSNPNLYWYRQAAGRGLQLLFYSVGIGQISSEVPQNLSASRPQDRQFILSSKKLLLSDSGFYLCAWSVGSSNQPQHFGDGTRLSIL.

The chain links TRBV14 to TRBJ2-2; D is unresolved. The V gene's germline CDR1 is SGHDN and CDR2 FVKESK. There are 13 residues in the CDR3. Trimming removed 4 bases at V and 1 base at J, with 4 bases between. CDR3 in DNA: TGTGCCAGCAGCCCTCAGAACACCGGGGAGCTGTTTTTT. It specifies CASSPQNTGELFF.

V usage is TRBV19 and J usage is TRBJ1-3, with D possibly matching TRBD1 (5 bases). The CDR3 is made up of 15 amino acids. V was trimmed by 1 base and J by 2 bases, leaving 9 bases between them. CDR1 and CDR2 (germline): LNHDA, SQIVND (reference sequence). The CDR3 spells CASSIGGTTGNTIYF. As DNA, the CDR3 is TGTGCCAGTAGTATAGGAGGGACCACTGGAAACACCATATATTTT.

Here the CDR3 DNA reads TGTGCCAGCAGCTTAGGCAGGGAAGGTCAGCCCCAGCATTTT. Its protein is CASSLGREGQPQHF. The chain is built from TRBV11-2 and TRBJ1-5, with TRBD1 as a possible D gene (5 bases). V shed 1 base and J shed 6 bases, with 10 bases lying between them. The CDR3 contains 14 residues. The germline V gene has CDR1 SGHAT and CDR2 FQNNGV.

The chain combines TRBV15 with TRBJ2-2; 14 bases line up with TRBD2. This CDR3 is built from 17 residues. Germline V CDR1 and CDR2: LNHNV, YYDKDF (reference sequence). Unmatched junction bases numbered 9, after V lost 5 bases and J lost 7 bases. The CDR3: CATSSRLAGGRVGELFF. CDR3 nucleotides: TGTGCCACCAGCTCCCGACTAGCGGGAGGGCGTGTCGGGGAGCTGTTTTTT. The full variable domain, its missing parts supplied by reference TRBV15 and TRBJ2-2, is DAMVIQNPRYQVTQFGKPVTLSCSQTLNHNVMYWYQQKSSQAPKLLFHYYDKDFNNEADTPDNFQSRRPNTSFCFLDIRSPGLGDTAMYLCATSSRLAGGRVGELFFGEGSRLTVL.

The rearrangement uses TRBV5-4 and TRBJ2-1, with 7 bases matching TRBD2. Looked up from germline, CDR1 is SGHNT and CDR2 is YYREEE (reference sequence). After removal of 0 bases from V and 1 base from J, the junction contained 1 base not matched to a gene. The CDR3 spans 15 residues. CDR3 sequence: CASSLGGGSYNEQFF. The CDR3 DNA reads TGTGCCAGCAGCTTGGGCGGGGGTTCCTACAATGAGCAGTTCTTC.

CDR3: CASSQGGRGKQYF. In DNA, the CDR3 is TGTGCCAGCAGCCAAGGGGGTAGGGGTAAGCAGTATTTT. This rearrangement joins TRBV14 to TRBJ2-3; D possibly corresponds to TRBD1 (5 bases). CDR3 length equals 13 residues. Germline V CDR1 and CDR2: SGHDN, FVKESK. The germline V and J ends were trimmed by 1 base and 11 bases, with 13 bases remaining between them.